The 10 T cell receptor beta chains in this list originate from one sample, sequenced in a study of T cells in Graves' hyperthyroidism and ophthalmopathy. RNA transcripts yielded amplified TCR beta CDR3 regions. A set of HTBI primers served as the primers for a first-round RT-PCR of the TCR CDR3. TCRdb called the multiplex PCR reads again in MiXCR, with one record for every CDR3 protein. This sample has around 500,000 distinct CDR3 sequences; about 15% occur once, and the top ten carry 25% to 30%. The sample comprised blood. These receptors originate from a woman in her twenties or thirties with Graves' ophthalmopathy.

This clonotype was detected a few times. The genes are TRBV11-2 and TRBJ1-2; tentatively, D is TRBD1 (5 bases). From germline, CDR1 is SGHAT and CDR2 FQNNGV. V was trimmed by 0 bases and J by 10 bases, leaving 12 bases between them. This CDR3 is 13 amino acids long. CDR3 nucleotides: TGTGCCAGCAGCTTAGAGGGGCCGGGTTCCTACACCTTC. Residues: CASSLEGPGSYTF.

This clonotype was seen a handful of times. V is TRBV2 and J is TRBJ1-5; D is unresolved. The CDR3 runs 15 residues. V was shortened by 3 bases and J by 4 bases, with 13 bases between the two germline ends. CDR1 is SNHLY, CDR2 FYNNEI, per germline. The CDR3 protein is CASSDSRQVNQPQHF. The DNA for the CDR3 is TGTGCCAGCAGTGACTCGCGTCAGGTTAATCAGCCCCAGCATTTT.

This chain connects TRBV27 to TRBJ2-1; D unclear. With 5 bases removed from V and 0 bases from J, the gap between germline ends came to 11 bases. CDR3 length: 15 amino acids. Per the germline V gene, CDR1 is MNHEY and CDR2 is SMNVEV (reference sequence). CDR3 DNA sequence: TGTGCCAGCAGTCTTGATCCCCTCTCCTACAATGAGCAGTTCTTC. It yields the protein CASSLDPLSYNEQFF.

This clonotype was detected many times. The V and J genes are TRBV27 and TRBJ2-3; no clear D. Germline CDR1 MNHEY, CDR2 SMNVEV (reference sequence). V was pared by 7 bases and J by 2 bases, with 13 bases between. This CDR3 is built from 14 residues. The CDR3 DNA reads TGTGCCAGCATCCCCGGAGCTAACACAGATACGCAGTATTTT. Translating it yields CASIPGANTDTQYF.

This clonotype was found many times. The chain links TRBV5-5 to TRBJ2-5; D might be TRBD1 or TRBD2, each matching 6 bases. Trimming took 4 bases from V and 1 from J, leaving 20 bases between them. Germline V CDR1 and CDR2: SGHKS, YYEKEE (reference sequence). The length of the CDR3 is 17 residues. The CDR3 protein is CASSRAVRGGGQETQYF. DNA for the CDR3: TGTGCCAGCAGCCGAGCGGTACGAGGAGGGGGCCAAGAGACCCAGTACTTC. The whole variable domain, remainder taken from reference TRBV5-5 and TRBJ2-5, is DAGVTQSPTHLIKTRGQQVTLRCSPISGHKSVSWYQQVLGQGPQFIFQYYEKEERGRGNFPDRFSARQFPNYSSELNVNALLLGDSALYLCASSRAVRGGGQETQYFGPGTRLLVL.

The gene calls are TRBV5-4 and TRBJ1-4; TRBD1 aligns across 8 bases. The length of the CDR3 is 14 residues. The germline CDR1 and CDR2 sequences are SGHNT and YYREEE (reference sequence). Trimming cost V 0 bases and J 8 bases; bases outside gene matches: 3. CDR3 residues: CASSLEQGDEKLFF. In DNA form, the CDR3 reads TGTGCCAGCAGCTTGGAACAGGGGGACGAAAAACTGTTTTTT.

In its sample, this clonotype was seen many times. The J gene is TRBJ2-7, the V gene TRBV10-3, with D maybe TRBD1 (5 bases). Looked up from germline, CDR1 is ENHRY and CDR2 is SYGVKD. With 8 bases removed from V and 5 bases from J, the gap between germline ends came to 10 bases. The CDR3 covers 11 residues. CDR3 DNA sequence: TGTGCCATCGGGGCCGTCCACGAGCAGTACTTC. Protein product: CAIGAVHEQYF.

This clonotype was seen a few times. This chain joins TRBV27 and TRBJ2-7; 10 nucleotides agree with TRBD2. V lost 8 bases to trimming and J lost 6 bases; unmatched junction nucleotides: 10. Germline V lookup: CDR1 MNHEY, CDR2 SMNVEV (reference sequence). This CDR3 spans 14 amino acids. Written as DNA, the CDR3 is TGTGCCAGCGGACTCGGGACTAGCGTCGGCGAGCAGTACTTC. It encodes CASGLGTSVGEQYF.

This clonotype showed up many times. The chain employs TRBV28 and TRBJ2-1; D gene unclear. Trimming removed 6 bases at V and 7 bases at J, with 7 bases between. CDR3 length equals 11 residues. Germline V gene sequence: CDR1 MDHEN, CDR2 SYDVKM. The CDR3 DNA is TGTGCCAGCAGCTGGGGTAATGAGCAGTTCTTC. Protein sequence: CASSWGNEQFF.

CDR3 nucleotide sequence: TGTGCCAGCAAGTCAGAGAATCAGCCCCAGCATTTT. This sequence encodes CASKSENQPQHF. The chain has TRBV6-2 or TRBV6-3 and TRBJ1-5, with D hard to call. From germline, CDR1 is MNHEY and CDR2 SVGEGT. This CDR3 spans 12 amino acids. Trimming shortened V by 7 bases and J by 4 bases, and 8 bases separated the two germline ends.